Below are 11 T cell receptor beta chains sequenced from a single sample in a study of T cell responses to AZD1222 COVID-19 vaccine. TCRdb's table, derived via immunoSEQ multiplex PCR, lists solely in-frame clones and lacks some. The sample records more than 65,000 clones, 86% being singletons. Sequences were derived from peripheral blood, sampled on day 0 of AZD1222 vaccination. These receptors originate from an adult in good health.

The chain recombines TRBV5-4 with TRBJ1-3; possible D gene TRBD1, 5 bases. V was clipped by 5 bases and J by 4 bases, with 13 bases between them. Per germline, CDR1 SGHNT and CDR2 YYREEE (reference sequence). The CDR3 is 14 amino acids. The CDR3 spells CASRIQGAGNTIYF. CDR3 in DNA: TGTGCCAGCAGAATACAAGGGGCGGGAAACACCATATATTTT.

Concerning this clone itself: The junction differs from germline at one of its ends, possibly a read error. This sequence joins TRBV7-7 and TRBJ2-5, with D perhaps TRBD2 (6 bases). Germline V gives CDR1 SSHAT, CDR2 FNYEAQ (reference sequence). The CDR3 is made up of 12 amino acids. The CDR3 here is CASSFSGGTQYF. In DNA form, the CDR3 reads TGTGCTAGCAGCTTCTCCGGGGGGACCCAGTACTTC.

This clone was seen more than once but under ten times. The rearrangement uses TRBV25-1 and TRBJ1-5; D not certain. CDR1 and CDR2 from the germline V gene are MGHDK and SYGVNS. Trimming pared 3 bases from V and 0 bases from J, leaving 9 bases between. The CDR3 contains 15 residues. In nucleotides, the CDR3 is TGTGCCAGCAGTGACAGCCGGGATAGCAATCAGCCCCAGCATTTT. Protein: CASSDSRDSNQPQHF.

V is TRBV6-1 and J is TRBJ2-3; 11 bases match TRBD1. The germline gives CDR1 MNHNS, CDR2 SASEGT. V lost 1 base, J lost 4 bases, and 1 base stayed unmatched. The CDR3 runs to 15 residues. The CDR3 is CASSEGTGGADTQYF. The CDR3 bases are TGTGCCAGCAGTGAAGGGACAGGGGGCGCAGATACGCAGTATTTT.

CDR3 coding DNA: TGTGCCAGCACCCCGGGACAACCAAATTCACCCCTCCACTTT. Amino acids: CASTPGQPNSPLHF. The V gene is TRBV28, the J gene TRBJ1-6, with a possible D match to TRBD1 (6 bases). Trimming shortened V by 7 bases and J by 7 bases, and 14 bases separated the two germline ends. The CDR3 loop spans 14 amino acids. Per germline, CDR1 MDHEN and CDR2 SYDVKM. The full variable domain, rest sourced from reference TRBV28 and TRBJ1-6, is DVKVTQSSRYLVKRTGEKVFLECVQDMDHENMFWYRQDPGLGLRLIYFSYDVKMKEKGDIPEGYSVSREKKERFSLILESASTNQTSMYLCASTPGQPNSPLHFGNGTRLTVT.

The gene calls are TRBV27 and TRBJ1-2; D is unresolved. V shed 5 bases and J shed 0 bases, with 7 bases lying between them. The CDR3 consists of 13 residues. Germline assignment: CDR1 MNHEY and CDR2 SMNVEV (reference sequence). The CDR3 spells CASSGISNYGYTF. The DNA for the CDR3 is TGTGCCAGCAGTGGTATATCTAACTATGGCTACACCTTC.

V and J are TRBV6-5 and TRBJ1-5, with 7 bases that match TRBD1. Trimming removed 7 bases from V and 4 bases from J; junction bases left unmatched: 7. The CDR3 has 14 residues. Germline CDR1 is MNHEY and CDR2 is SVGAGI. The CDR3 region is CASKGQVPNQPQHF. The CDR3 bases are TGTGCCAGCAAAGGACAGGTACCAAATCAGCCCCAGCATTTT.

The rearrangement links TRBV3-1 (or the pseudogene TRBV3-2) to TRBJ2-3, with TRBD2 as a possible D gene (6 bases). CDR1 is LGHDT and CDR2 is YNNKEL in the germline V gene (reference sequence). V was shortened by 1 base and J by 3 bases, with 11 bases between the two germline ends. There are 15 residues in the CDR3. For the CDR3, the DNA is TGTGCCAGCAGCCAAGCTGCCCTAGCGACAGATACGCAGTATTTT. This sequence encodes CASSQAALATDTQYF.

This chain uses TRBV5-1 with TRBJ2-1; D gene unclear. Germline V CDR1 and CDR2: SGHRS, YFSETQ. This CDR3 contains 13 residues. Trimming took 0 bases from V and 5 from J, leaving 6 bases between them. The CDR3 here is CASSLVQDNEQFF. CDR3 coding DNA: TGCGCCAGCAGCTTGGTGCAGGACAATGAGCAGTTCTTC.

V is TRBV19 and J is TRBJ2-2; 12 nucleotides align to TRBD2. Trimming cost V 5 bases and J 4 bases; bases outside gene matches: 5. CDR1 is LNHDA and CDR2 is SQIVND in the germline V gene (reference sequence). The CDR3 loop spans 16 amino acids. The CDR3 here is CASSATSGRSTGELFF. CDR3 nucleotides: TGTGCCAGTAGTGCCACTAGCGGGAGGAGCACCGGGGAGCTGTTTTTT.

The chain joins TRBV2 to TRBJ2-7, with D uncertain. The V end lost 8 bases, the J end lost 4 bases, and 12 bases lay between the germline ends. There are 12 residues in the CDR3. In germline, CDR1 is SNHLY, CDR2 FYNNEI. CDR3 region: CASGLALYEQYF. DNA for the CDR3: TGTGCCAGCGGTTTGGCTCTATACGAGCAGTACTTC.